This TCR beta chain is from a study of blood T cell repertoires in COVID-19. Per the original methods: Amplification of reference gene primers provided the estimated nucleated cell counts. Produced via immunoSEQ multiplex PCR; TCRdb's table is partial and in-frame only. Clone size and V and J calls were adopted from that table, with D and trimming inferred from the DNA. The table includes roughly 250,000 clones, 75% to 95% detected once. Participant reports of clinical history set cohort assignment. There are 16 residues in the CDR3. The trim removed 3 bases at V and 0 bases at J, leaving 8 bases unmatched. In germline, CDR1 is SGDLS, CDR2 YYNGEE.

The rearrangement links TRBV9 to TRBJ1-1; TRBD1 agrees at 7 bases. This clonotype was obtained from a young woman who had recovered from COVID-19. Sequenced sample: PBMCs or T cells enriched from blood (not recorded which). The CDR3 DNA reads as TGTGCCAGCAGCGCCCGAGGGGACAGCCTGAACACTGAAGCTTTCTTT. Translation: CASSARGDSLNTEAFF.